Following are 20 T cell receptor beta chains from one sample sequenced in a study of blood T cell repertoires in COVID-19. This table comes from immunoSEQ multiplex PCR, and its TCRdb copy is limited to in-frame clones, with some not included. The table has about 20,000 clones, over 80% seen once. Material: peripheral blood. These receptor sequences come from a man older than 75 with active or convalescent COVID-19.

The chain carries TRBV3-1 (or the pseudogene TRBV3-2) and TRBJ1-2; TRBD1 matches at 9 bases. After removal of 1 base from V and 8 bases from J, the junction contained 8 bases not matched to a gene. Germline CDR1 LGHDT, CDR2 YNNKEL (reference sequence). This CDR3 comprises 15 residues. CDR3 sequence reads: CASSQVWDRASGYTF. Here the CDR3 DNA reads TGTGCCAGCAGCCAAGTATGGGACAGGGCGAGCGGCTACACCTTC.

The chain combines TRBV9 with TRBJ1-6; D gene ambiguous. This CDR3 has 14 residues. The V end was cut by 4 bases, the J end by 10 bases, with 15 bases between. CDR1 is SGDLS and CDR2 is YYNGEE in the germline V gene. The CDR3 DNA is TGTGCCAGCAGCCCCCTAGCGGTGTGGTCACCCCTCCACTTT. This encodes CASSPLAVWSPLHF.

V and J are TRBV27 and TRBJ2-1; the match to TRBD2 covers 15 bases. The CDR3 length is 18 residues. The germline gives CDR1 MNHEY, CDR2 SMNVEV (reference sequence). The ends lost 7 bases at V and 3 bases at J; junction bases unmatched: 10. CDR3 bases: TGTGCCAGCAAACCGGGACTAGCGGGGGGATCGCTCTACAATGAGCAGTTCTTC. This sequence encodes CASKPGLAGGSLYNEQFF.

This clone was seen more than once but under ten times. The chain recombines TRBV30 with TRBJ1-5, with a possible D match to TRBD1 (5 bases). CDR1 GTSNPN and CDR2 SVGIG come from the germline V gene (reference sequence). The CDR3 runs 14 residues. The V gene lost 2 bases and the J gene lost 0 bases, with 8 bases spanning the gap. The CDR3 DNA follows: TGTGCCTGGAGTCAGGACAATAGCAATCAGCCCCAGCATTTT. This codes for CAWSQDNSNQPQHF.

The CDR3 bases are TGTGCCAGCAGTGAAGGGGAGACGGATACGCAGTATTTT. Protein: CASSEGETDTQYF. This chain connects TRBV2 to TRBJ2-3; D possibly corresponds to TRBD2 (5 bases). Germline V gives CDR1 SNHLY, CDR2 FYNNEI. V lost 1 base to trimming and J lost 6 bases, with 8 bases between them. The CDR3 consists of 13 residues.

The chain employs TRBV18 and TRBJ2-3, with TRBD1 identical over 9 bases. Germline trimming cut 6 bases from V and 3 bases from J; bases unmatched to any gene: 13. The germline V gene encodes CDR1 KGHSH and CDR2 LQKENI. The CDR3 is 17 amino acids. In DNA form, the CDR3 reads TGTGCCAGCTCGCCCGACAGGGGGGCCCCGGGTACAGATACGCAGTATTTT. It encodes CASSPDRGAPGTDTQYF.

The J gene is TRBJ2-3, the V gene TRBV27; 8 positions match TRBD1. The V and J ends lost 2 bases and 3 bases, in that order; junction bases with no gene match: 1. The length of the CDR3 is 14 residues. CDR1 MNHEY and CDR2 SMNVEV come from the germline V gene (reference sequence). CDR3 bases: TGTGCCAGCAGTTTAGACAGGGGAACAGATACGCAGTATTTT. Protein product: CASSLDRGTDTQYF.

The V and J genes are TRBV7-2 and TRBJ2-7; D may be TRBD2 (7 bases). Trimming cost V 6 bases and J 7 bases, with 16 bases left between them. There are 13 residues in the CDR3. The V gene's germline CDR1 is SGHTA and CDR2 FQGNSA. The CDR3 reads CASSPRGAREQYF. CDR3 bases: TGTGCCAGCAGTCCCCGGGGGGCGCGGGAGCAGTACTTC.

The rearrangement links TRBV10-2 to TRBJ1-2, with D uncertain. Trimming took 3 bases from V and 1 from J, leaving 6 bases between them. The CDR3 extends over 13 amino acids. CDR1 and CDR2 from the germline V gene are WSHSY and SAAADI. CDR3 protein: CASSEIRNYGYTF. Here the CDR3 DNA reads TGCGCCAGCAGTGAAATCCGTAACTATGGCTACACCTTC.

This clone showed up just a few times. The rearrangement uses TRBV6-6 and TRBJ1-2, with TRBD1 matching over 7 bases. The CDR3 is 14 amino acids. The J segment lost 8 bases and the V segment lost 4 bases, leaving 10 bases of the junction unmatched. CDR1 and CDR2 (germline): MNHNY, SVGAGI (reference sequence). CDR3 in DNA: TGTGCCAGCAGTTCACCGACAGGGCTACAAGGCTACACCTTC. It specifies CASSSPTGLQGYTF.

V usage is TRBV5-6 and J usage is TRBJ1-1; TRBD1 aligns across 7 bases. Germline V CDR1 and CDR2: SGHDT, YYEEEE. J gave up 2 bases and V 3 bases, and 13 bases lay outside the gene matches. The CDR3 consists of 17 residues. This CDR3 reads CASSSTAFRDRNTEAFF. The CDR3 DNA reads TGTGCCAGCAGCTCCACCGCTTTCCGGGACAGAAACACTGAAGCTTTCTTT.

The V gene is TRBV7-2, the J gene TRBJ2-7, with D perhaps matching TRBD1 (5 bases). This CDR3 is 14 amino acids long. V was shortened by 5 bases and J by 2 bases, with 13 bases between the two germline ends. Germline CDR1 SGHTA, CDR2 FQGNSA. The CDR3 reads CASSTQGVPYEQYF. The CDR3 DNA sequence: TGTGCCAGCAGCACCCAAGGGGTTCCCTACGAGCAGTACTTC.

This chain uses TRBV2 with TRBJ2-5; maybe TRBD1 (5 bases). V lost 1 base to trimming and J lost 5 bases, with 11 bases between them. In germline, CDR1 is SNHLY, CDR2 FYNNEI. This CDR3 has 14 residues. CDR3 sequence (DNA): TGTGCCAGCAGTGAAGGAATCAGGGTCGAGACCCAGTACTTC. The encoded protein is CASSEGIRVETQYF.

This clone is classed as medium-sized. V usage is TRBV19 and J usage is TRBJ1-3; D ambiguous. V gave up 4 bases and J gave up 0 bases, with 4 bases separating them. CDR3 size: 13 residues. Germline V gene lookup returns CDR1 LNHDA and CDR2 SQIVND (reference sequence). For the CDR3, the DNA is TGTGCCAGTAGTAGGGCCTCTGGAAACACCATATATTTT. The encoded protein is CASSRASGNTIYF.

The chain carries TRBV5-1 and TRBJ2-3; 8 bases are a match to TRBD2. Germline V gene sequence: CDR1 SGHRS, CDR2 YFSETQ. The CDR3 spans 14 residues. Trimming removed 4 bases from V and 2 bases from J; junction bases left unmatched: 3. In nucleotides, the CDR3 is TGCGCCAGCAGCCCGGGGGGGCCCACAGATACGCAGTATTTT. It encodes CASSPGGPTDTQYF.

The chain is built from TRBV28 and TRBJ2-5; D might be TRBD1 (5 bases). V shed 3 bases and J shed 0 bases, with 11 bases lying between them. This CDR3 has 15 amino acids. The germline CDR1 and CDR2 sequences are MDHEN and SYDVKM. The CDR3 reads CASSLGRVYQETQYF. The CDR3 DNA is TGTGCCAGCAGTTTGGGCAGGGTGTACCAAGAGACCCAGTACTTC.

This chain joins TRBV12-3 or TRBV12-4 and TRBJ2-5; maybe TRBD2 (6 bases). The V gene lost 6 bases and the J gene lost 5 bases, with 13 bases spanning the gap. The CDR3 totals 13 residues. CDR3 in DNA: TGTGCCAGCAGCTACGGGGGATTTGAGACCCAGTACTTC. This gives the protein CASSYGGFETQYF.

The chain combines TRBV4-3 with TRBJ2-3, with D perhaps matching TRBD1 (6 bases). From germline, CDR1 is LGHNA and CDR2 YSLEER. V lost 4 bases and J 0 bases, leaving 11 bases between the germline ends. The CDR3 runs 15 residues. CDR3 DNA sequence: TGCGCCAGCAGCCCGCTACAGGGCAGCACAGATACGCAGTATTTT. It encodes CASSPLQGSTDTQYF.

The V gene is TRBV24-1, the J gene TRBJ2-2, with TRBD2 identical over 7 bases. The ends lost 7 bases at V and 2 bases at J; junction bases unmatched: 9. The CDR3 runs to 16 residues. Germline CDR1 KGHDR, CDR2 SFDVKD. This chain's CDR3 is CATSRLGGGNTGELFF. For the CDR3, the DNA is TGTGCCACCAGCCGCCTGGGCGGGGGAAACACCGGGGAGCTGTTTTTT.

This sequence joins TRBV7-6 and TRBJ2-1, with D perhaps matching TRBD1 (5 bases). V was clipped by 2 bases and J by 3 bases, with 14 bases between them. The CDR3 consists of 16 residues. CDR1 and CDR2 (germline): SGHVS, FNYEAQ. CDR3 amino acids: CASSLSPPRDYNEQFF. CDR3 nucleotide sequence: TGTGCCAGCAGCTTAAGTCCCCCCAGGGACTACAATGAGCAGTTCTTC.